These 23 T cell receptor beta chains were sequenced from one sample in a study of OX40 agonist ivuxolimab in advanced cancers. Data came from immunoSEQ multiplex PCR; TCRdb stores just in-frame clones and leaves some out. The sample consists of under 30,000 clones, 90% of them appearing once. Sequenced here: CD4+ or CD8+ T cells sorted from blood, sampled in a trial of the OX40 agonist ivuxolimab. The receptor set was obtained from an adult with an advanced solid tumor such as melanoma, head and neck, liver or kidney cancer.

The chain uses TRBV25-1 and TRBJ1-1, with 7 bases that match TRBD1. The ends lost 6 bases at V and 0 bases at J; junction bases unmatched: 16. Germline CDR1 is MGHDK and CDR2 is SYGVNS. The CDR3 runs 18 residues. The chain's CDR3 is CASRGKRGRGALNTEAFF. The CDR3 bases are TGTGCCAGCAGGGGAAAGCGAGGCAGGGGGGCTCTGAACACTGAAGCTTTCTTT. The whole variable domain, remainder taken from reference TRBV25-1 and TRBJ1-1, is EADIYQTPRYLVIGTGKKITLECSQTMGHDKMYWYQQDPGMELHLIHYSYGVNSTEKGDLSSESTVSRIRTEHFPLTLESARPSHTSQYLCASRGKRGRGALNTEAFFGQGTRLTVV.

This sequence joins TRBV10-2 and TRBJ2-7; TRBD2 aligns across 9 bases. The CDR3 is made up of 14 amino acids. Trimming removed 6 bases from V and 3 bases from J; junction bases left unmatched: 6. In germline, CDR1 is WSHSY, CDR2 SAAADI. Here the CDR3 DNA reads TGCGCCAGCAGGGATCCGACTAGCGGCTACGAGCAGTACTTC. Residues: CASRDPTSGYEQYF.

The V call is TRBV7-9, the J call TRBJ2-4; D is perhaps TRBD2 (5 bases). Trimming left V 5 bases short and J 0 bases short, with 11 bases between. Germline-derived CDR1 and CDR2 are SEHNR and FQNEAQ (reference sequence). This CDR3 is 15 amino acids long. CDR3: CASSEGWLAKNIQYF. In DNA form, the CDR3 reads TGTGCCAGCAGCGAGGGTTGGTTAGCCAAAAACATTCAGTACTTC.

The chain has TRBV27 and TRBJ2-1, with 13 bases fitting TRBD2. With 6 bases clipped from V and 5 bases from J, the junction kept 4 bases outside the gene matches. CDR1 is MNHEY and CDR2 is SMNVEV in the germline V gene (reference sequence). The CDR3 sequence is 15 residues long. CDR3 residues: CASRSGTSGNNEQFF. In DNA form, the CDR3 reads TGTGCCAGCAGGTCCGGGACTAGCGGGAACAATGAGCAGTTCTTC.

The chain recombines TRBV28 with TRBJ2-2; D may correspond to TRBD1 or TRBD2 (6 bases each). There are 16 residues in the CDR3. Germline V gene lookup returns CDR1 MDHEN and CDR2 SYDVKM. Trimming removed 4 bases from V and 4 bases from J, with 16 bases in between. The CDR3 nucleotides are TGTGCCAGCAGTTCCCCATTGCGGGACACCACCGGGGAGCTGTTTTTT. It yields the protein CASSSPLRDTTGELFF.

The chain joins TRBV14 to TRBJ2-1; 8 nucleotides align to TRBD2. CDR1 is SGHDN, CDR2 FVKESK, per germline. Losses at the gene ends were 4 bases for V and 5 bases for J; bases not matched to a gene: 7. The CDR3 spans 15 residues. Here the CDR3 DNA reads TGTGCCAGCAGCCGCTCTAGCGGGCGGGACAATGAGCAGTTCTTC. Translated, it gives CASSRSSGRDNEQFF.

The CDR3, as DNA: TGTGCCAGCAGCGCATCAATGACAGGGGAGGATTTGGAGACCCAGTACTTC. It translates to CASSASMTGEDLETQYF. The chain is built from TRBV9 and TRBJ2-5, with 8 bases identical to TRBD1. CDR1 is SGDLS and CDR2 is YYNGEE in the germline V gene. The V gene end was trimmed by 3 bases and the J gene end by 5 bases; junction bases not matched to a gene: 15. This CDR3 is 17 amino acids long.

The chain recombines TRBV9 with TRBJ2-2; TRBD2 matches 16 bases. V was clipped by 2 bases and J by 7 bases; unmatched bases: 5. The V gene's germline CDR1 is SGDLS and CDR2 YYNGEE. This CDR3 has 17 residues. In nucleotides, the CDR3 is TGTGCCAGCAGCGTGGAGGGACTAGCGGGAGGGTTCGGGGAGCTGTTTTTT. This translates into CASSVEGLAGGFGELFF.

CDR3 region: CASRRYEQYF. CDR3 coding DNA: TGTGCCAGCCGTCGCTACGAGCAGTACTTC. The V and J genes are TRBV28 and TRBJ2-7; D unclear. The CDR3 length is 10 residues. Germline V gene data show CDR1 as MDHEN and CDR2 as SYDVKM. V lost 8 bases and J 3 bases, leaving 5 bases between the germline ends.

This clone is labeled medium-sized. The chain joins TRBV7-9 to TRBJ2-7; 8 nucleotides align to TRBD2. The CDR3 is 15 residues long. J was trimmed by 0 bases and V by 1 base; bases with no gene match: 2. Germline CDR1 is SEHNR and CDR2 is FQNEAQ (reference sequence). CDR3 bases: TGTGCCAGCAGCTTAGTTAGCGGGAACTCCTACGAGCAGTACTTC. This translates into CASSLVSGNSYEQYF.

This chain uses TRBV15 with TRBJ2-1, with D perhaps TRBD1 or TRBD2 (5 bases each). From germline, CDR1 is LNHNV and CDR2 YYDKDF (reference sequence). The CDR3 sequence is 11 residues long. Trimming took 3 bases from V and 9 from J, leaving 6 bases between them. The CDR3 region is CATSSGAEQFF. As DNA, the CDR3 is TGTGCCACCAGCAGCGGGGCTGAGCAGTTCTTC.

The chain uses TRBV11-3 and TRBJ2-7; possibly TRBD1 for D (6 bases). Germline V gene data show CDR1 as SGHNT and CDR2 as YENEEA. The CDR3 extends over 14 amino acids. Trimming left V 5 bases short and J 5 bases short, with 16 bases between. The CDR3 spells CASSLYNDRNEQYF. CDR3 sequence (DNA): TGTGCCAGCAGCCTCTACAACGACAGGAACGAGCAGTACTTC.

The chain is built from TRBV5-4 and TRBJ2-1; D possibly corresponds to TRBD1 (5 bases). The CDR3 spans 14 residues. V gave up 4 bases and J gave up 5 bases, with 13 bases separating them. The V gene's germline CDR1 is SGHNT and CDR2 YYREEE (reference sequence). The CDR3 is CASSTYLGDNEQFF. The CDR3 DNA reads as TGTGCCAGCAGCACATATCTAGGGGACAATGAGCAGTTCTTC.

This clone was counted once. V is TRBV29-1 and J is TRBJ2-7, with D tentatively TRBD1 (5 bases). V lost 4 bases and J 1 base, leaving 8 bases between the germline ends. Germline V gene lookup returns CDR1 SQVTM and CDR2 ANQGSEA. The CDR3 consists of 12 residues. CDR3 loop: CSVVGLSYEQYF. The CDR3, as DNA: TGCAGCGTTGTGGGGCTTTCCTACGAGCAGTACTTC.

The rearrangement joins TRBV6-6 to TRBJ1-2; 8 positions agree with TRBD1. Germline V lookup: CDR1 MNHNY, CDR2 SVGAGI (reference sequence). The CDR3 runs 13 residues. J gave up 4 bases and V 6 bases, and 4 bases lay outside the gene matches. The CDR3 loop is CASSQGAGYGYTF. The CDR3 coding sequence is TGTGCCAGCAGCCAGGGGGCGGGCTATGGCTACACCTTC.

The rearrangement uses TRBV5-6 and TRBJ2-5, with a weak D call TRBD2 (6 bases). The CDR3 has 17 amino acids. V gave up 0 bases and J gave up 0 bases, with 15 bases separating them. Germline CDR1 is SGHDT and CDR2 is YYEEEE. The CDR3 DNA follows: TGTGCCAGCAGCTTGGGTCCAGGACGGGACTACCAAGAGACCCAGTACTTC. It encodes CASSLGPGRDYQETQYF.

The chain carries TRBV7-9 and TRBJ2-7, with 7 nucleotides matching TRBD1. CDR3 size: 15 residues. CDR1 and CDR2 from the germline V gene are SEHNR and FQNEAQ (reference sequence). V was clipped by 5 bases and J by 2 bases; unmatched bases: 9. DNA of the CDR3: TGTGCCAGCAGCCAGCCAGACAGGGCCACCTACGAGCAGTACTTC. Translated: CASSQPDRATYEQYF.

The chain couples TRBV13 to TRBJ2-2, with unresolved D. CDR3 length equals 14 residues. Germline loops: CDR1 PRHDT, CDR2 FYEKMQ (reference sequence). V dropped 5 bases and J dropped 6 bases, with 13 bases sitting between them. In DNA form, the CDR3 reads TGTGCCAGCAGCCCCGCTTTATGGGCCGGGGAGCTGTTTTTT. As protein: CASSPALWAGELFF.

The CDR3 spells CASSPLQGAAYNEQFF. CDR3 nucleotide sequence: TGTGCCAGCAGCCCCTTACAGGGAGCAGCCTACAATGAGCAGTTCTTC. J is TRBJ2-1 and V is TRBV4-2, with D possibly TRBD1 on 6 matching bases. This CDR3 region has 16 residues. CDR1 is LGHNA, CDR2 YNFKEQ, per germline. Trimming stripped 4 bases from V and 2 bases from J, with 15 bases between.

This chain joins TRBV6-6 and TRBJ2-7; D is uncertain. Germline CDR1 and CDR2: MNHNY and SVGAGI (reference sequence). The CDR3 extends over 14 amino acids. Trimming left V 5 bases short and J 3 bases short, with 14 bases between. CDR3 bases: TGTGCCAGCAGTCAAAGGTCTAACCTCTACGAGCAGTACTTC. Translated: CASSQRSNLYEQYF.

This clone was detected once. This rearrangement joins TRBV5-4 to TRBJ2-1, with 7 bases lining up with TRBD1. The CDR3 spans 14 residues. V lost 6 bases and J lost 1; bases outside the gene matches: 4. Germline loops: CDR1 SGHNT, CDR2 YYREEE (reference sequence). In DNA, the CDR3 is TGTGCCAGCAACCCGGGACAGTCCTACAATGAGCAGTTCTTC. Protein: CASNPGQSYNEQFF.

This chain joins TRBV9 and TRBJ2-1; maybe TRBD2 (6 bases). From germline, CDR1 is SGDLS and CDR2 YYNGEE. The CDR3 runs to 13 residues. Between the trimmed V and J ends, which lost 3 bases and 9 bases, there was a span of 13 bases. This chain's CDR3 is CASSAQTRPEQFF. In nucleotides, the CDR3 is TGTGCCAGCAGCGCACAGACTAGACCTGAGCAGTTCTTC. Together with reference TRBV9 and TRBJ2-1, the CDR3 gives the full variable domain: DSGVTQTPKHLITATGQRVTLRCSPRSGDLSVYWYQQSLDQGLQFLIQYYNGEERAKGNILERFSAQQFPDLHSELNLSSLELGDSALYFCASSAQTRPEQFFGPGTRLTVL.

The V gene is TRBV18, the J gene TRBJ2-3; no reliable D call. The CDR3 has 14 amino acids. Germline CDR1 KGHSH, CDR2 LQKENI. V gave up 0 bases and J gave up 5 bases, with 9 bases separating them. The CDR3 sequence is CASSPPVLGDTQYF. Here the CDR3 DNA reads TGTGCCAGCTCACCACCCGTCCTTGGAGATACGCAGTATTTT.